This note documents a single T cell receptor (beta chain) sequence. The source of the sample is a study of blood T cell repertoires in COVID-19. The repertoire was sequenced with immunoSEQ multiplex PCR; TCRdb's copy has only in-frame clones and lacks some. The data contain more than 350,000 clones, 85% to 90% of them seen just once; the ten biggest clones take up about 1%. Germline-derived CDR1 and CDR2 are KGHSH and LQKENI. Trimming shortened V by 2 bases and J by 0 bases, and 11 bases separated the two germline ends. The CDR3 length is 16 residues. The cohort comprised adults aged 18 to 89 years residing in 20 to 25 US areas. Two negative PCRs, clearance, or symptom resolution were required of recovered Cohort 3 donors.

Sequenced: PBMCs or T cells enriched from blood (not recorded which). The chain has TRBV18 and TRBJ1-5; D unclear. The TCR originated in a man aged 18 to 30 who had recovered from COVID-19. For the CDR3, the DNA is TGTGCCAGCTCACCAGGGCAGGAAAATAGCAATCAGCCCCAGCATTTT. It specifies CASSPGQENSNQPQHF. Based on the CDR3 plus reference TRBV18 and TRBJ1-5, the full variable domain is NAGVMQNPRHLVRRRGQEARLRCSPMKGHSHVYWYRQLPEEGLKFMVYLQKENIIDESGMPKERFSAEFPKEGPSILRIQQVVRGDSAAYFCASSPGQENSNQPQHFGDGTRLSIL.